The clone carrying this T cell receptor beta chain appeared a few times. Sorting with CD45RO/CCR7/CD25/CD127/CD95/CD27 yielded naive, central memory, regulatory and stem-like memory CD4+ cells. This record comes from a study of beta chain features in type 1 diabetes. Expressed TCRB transcripts got sequenced, as all isolated RNA was reverse transcribed. This table comes from immunoSEQ multiplex PCR, and its TCRdb copy is limited to in-frame clones, with some not included. The sample lists about 930,000 clones, 17% occurring once. Germline CDR1 and CDR2: SGHRS and YFSETQ. The V and J ends lost 2 bases and 2 bases respectively, with 6 bases between them. This CDR3 is built from 13 residues.

This TCR derives from a woman younger than 30 in good health. Source material: naive CD4+ T cells from blood. The chain is built from TRBV5-1 and TRBJ2-3; D unresolved. The CDR3 DNA reads TGCGCCAGCAGCTTTGATGACACAGATACGCAGTATTTT. Translation gives CASSFDDTDTQYF.